This T cell receptor (beta chain) was sequenced for a study of blood T cell repertoires in COVID-19. Study context: Samples of COVID-19 (acute and convalescent) were obtained from the United States, Italy and Spain. From T cells, B-cell-depleted T cells, or PBMCs came the material, which was cDNA or gDNA.

Authors' processing steps: Researchers report that nucleated cell counts were estimated from reference gene primer amplification. Profiling relied on immunoSEQ multiplex PCR, and the TCRdb table lists in-frame clones only, not all of them. D and trimming were read from the DNA, whereas the V and J calls and clone size are those reported in that table. The sample includes about 170,000 clones, approximately 85% of them seen just once. Germline loops: CDR1 MGHDK, CDR2 SYGVNS. The V end lost 3 bases, the J end lost 5 bases, and 13 bases lay between the germline ends. CDR3 length equals 14 residues. Source material: peripheral blood. The chain couples TRBV25-1 to TRBJ2-5; D possibly corresponds to TRBD2 (6 bases). This clonotype was obtained from a man in his 60s who had recovered from COVID-19. The CDR3 coding sequence is TGTGCCAGCAGTGAGTTGGGGGGTTTGGAGACCCAGTACTTC. The encoded protein is CASSELGGLETQYF.